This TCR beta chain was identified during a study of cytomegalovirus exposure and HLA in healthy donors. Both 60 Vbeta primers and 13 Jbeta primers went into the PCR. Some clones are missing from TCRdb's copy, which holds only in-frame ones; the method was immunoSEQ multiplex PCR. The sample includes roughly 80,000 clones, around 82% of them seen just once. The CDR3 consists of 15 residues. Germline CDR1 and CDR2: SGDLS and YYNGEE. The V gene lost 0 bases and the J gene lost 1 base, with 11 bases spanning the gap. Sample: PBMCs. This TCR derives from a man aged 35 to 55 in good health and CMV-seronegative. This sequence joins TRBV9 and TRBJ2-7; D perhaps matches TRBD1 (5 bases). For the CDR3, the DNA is TGTGCCAGCAGCGTAGGGCCGACAGCTTCCTACGAGCAGTACTTC. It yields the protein CASSVGPTASYEQYF.